Following are 24 T cell receptor beta chains from one sample sequenced in a study of OX40 agonist ivuxolimab in advanced cancers. Libraries were prepared by immunoSEQ multiplex PCR; TCRdb keeps only in-frame clonotypes and omits some of them. Of about 84,000 clones listed, 75% to 90% are singletons. This specimen was CD4+ or CD8+ T cells sorted from blood, taken in a trial of the OX40 agonist ivuxolimab. These receptors originate from an adult with an advanced solid tumor such as melanoma, head and neck, liver or kidney cancer.

The CDR3 DNA reads TGTGCCTGCCGGGGAGGGGGCAAAGATGGCTACACCTTC. It encodes CACRGGGKDGYTF. The rearrangement links TRBV6-5 to TRBJ1-2, with TRBD1 matching over 7 bases. The CDR3 covers 13 residues. CDR1 is MNHEY, CDR2 SVGAGI, per germline. V trimming: 11 bases; J trimming: 6 bases; junction bases outside the gene matches: 12.

V usage is TRBV7-9 and J usage is TRBJ2-5; weak D call: TRBD1 (6 bases). CDR3 size: 15 residues. Germline V lookup: CDR1 SEHNR, CDR2 FQNEAQ (reference sequence). V gave up 5 bases and J gave up 3 bases, with 16 bases separating them. This CDR3 reads CASSKVLDREETQYF. The CDR3, as DNA: TGTGCCAGCAGCAAGGTCCTGGACAGAGAAGAGACCCAGTACTTC.

The rearrangement uses TRBV7-3 and TRBJ2-1; D might be TRBD2 (7 bases). The CDR3 length is 14 residues. Germline V lookup: CDR1 SGHTA, CDR2 FQGTGA. V was clipped by 5 bases and J by 8 bases, with 16 bases between them. The CDR3 nucleotides read TGTGCCAGCAGCCCGGGGGCCGCGGGGGATGAGCAGTTCTTC. This gives the protein CASSPGAAGDEQFF. The variable domain in full, with the rest retrieved from reference TRBV7-3 and TRBJ2-1, is GAGVSQTPSNKVTEKGKYVELRCDPISGHTALYWYRQSLGQGPEFLIYFQGTGAADDSGLPNDRFFAVRPEGSVSTLKIQRTERGDSAVYLCASSPGAAGDEQFFGPGTRLTVL.

This clone came up a few times. The chain links TRBV7-2 to TRBJ1-2; 9 bases match TRBD1. The V and J ends lost 5 bases and 4 bases, in that order; junction bases with no gene match: 8. CDR1 and CDR2 from the germline V gene are SGHTA and FQGNSA. The CDR3 loop spans 15 amino acids. Here the CDR3 DNA reads TGTGCCAGCAGCCTGCAAGGGACAGGGCCCTATGGCTACACCTTC. Its protein product is CASSLQGTGPYGYTF.

V usage is TRBV2 and J usage is TRBJ2-2; D uncertain. CDR1 is SNHLY and CDR2 is FYNNEI in the germline V gene. The CDR3 loop spans 11 amino acids. Trimming cost V 6 bases and J 5 bases, with 4 bases left between them. CDR3 DNA sequence: TGTGCCAGCAGCGAGACCGGGGAGCTGTTTTTT. This gives the protein CASSETGELFF.

The chain employs TRBV28 and TRBJ2-7, with 7 bases fitting TRBD1. J lost 4 bases, V lost 7 bases, and 10 bases had no gene match. The germline V gene encodes CDR1 MDHEN and CDR2 SYDVKM. The length of the CDR3 is 14 residues. CDR3 amino acids: CASKRQGPPYEQYV. The CDR3 DNA is TGTGCCAGCAAGCGACAGGGACCTCCTTACGAGCAGTACGTC.

The chain carries TRBV7-9 and TRBJ1-4; D remains ambiguous. This CDR3 contains 11 residues. Trimming removed 5 bases from V and 6 bases from J, with 4 bases in between. Germline V gives CDR1 SEHNR, CDR2 FQNEAQ (reference sequence). DNA for the CDR3: TGTGCCAGCAGCCAACATGAAAAACTGTTTTTT. Its translation: CASSQHEKLFF.

The chain recombines TRBV19 with TRBJ1-5; 9 bases agree with TRBD1. CDR1 is LNHDA and CDR2 is SQIVND in the germline V gene (reference sequence). The CDR3 is made up of 14 amino acids. The J segment lost 10 bases and the V segment lost 1 base, leaving 5 bases of the junction unmatched. The CDR3 coding sequence is TGTGCCAGTAGTATAGGGACAGGGGAGGGCCCCCAGCATTTT. This encodes CASSIGTGEGPQHF.

V is TRBV7-2 and J is TRBJ2-5; the D gene is possibly TRBD2 (5 bases). The germline V gene encodes CDR1 SGHTA and CDR2 FQGNSA. The CDR3 runs 14 residues. V lost 8 bases to trimming and J lost 7 bases, with 20 bases between them. DNA of the CDR3: TGTGCCAGCTGCAACGGGCTAGCCGGTGCGACCCAGTACTTC. It yields the protein CASCNGLAGATQYF.

This clone turned up a few times. The rearrangement joins TRBV18 to TRBJ1-5, with D possibly TRBD1 on 6 matching bases. The germline V gene encodes CDR1 KGHSH and CDR2 LQKENI. Trimming left V 4 bases short and J 2 bases short, with 12 bases between. The CDR3 contains 15 residues. This CDR3 reads CASSLDRGGNQPQHF. The CDR3 DNA reads as TGTGCCAGCTCACTGGACAGAGGGGGCAATCAGCCCCAGCATTTT.

In DNA form, the CDR3 reads TGTGCCAGCAGCCAGGAATACGGGCAGCCCCAGCATTTT. This sequence encodes CASSQEYGQPQHF. This chain connects TRBV5-4 to TRBJ1-5; D is unclear. This CDR3 has 13 residues. Germline V lookup: CDR1 SGHNT, CDR2 YYREEE (reference sequence). V gave up 4 bases and J gave up 7 bases, with 12 bases separating them.

The chain recombines TRBV2 with TRBJ2-5, with D possibly called TRBD1 or TRBD2 (5 bases each). In germline, CDR1 is SNHLY, CDR2 FYNNEI. The length of the CDR3 is 13 residues. The germline V and J ends were trimmed by 5 bases and 3 bases, with 10 bases remaining between them. This CDR3 is CASSIRGEETQYF. CDR3 DNA: TGTGCCAGCAGTATCAGAGGGGAAGAGACCCAGTACTTC.

The chain recombines TRBV2 with TRBJ1-2; D call uncertain. Trimming left V 11 bases short and J 3 bases short, with 13 bases between. The CDR3 length is 12 residues. CDR1 and CDR2 from the germline V gene are SNHLY and FYNNEI. This chain's CDR3 is CADGRSYYGYTF. In DNA, the CDR3 is TGTGCCGACGGGCGGTCGTACTATGGCTACACCTTC.

This chain joins TRBV28 and TRBJ2-5; no reliable D call. The germline gives CDR1 MDHEN, CDR2 SYDVKM. CDR3 length equals 14 residues. Trimming removed 1 base from V and 2 bases from J, with 8 bases in between. CDR3 sequence reads: CASSLSALQETQYF. CDR3 in DNA: TGTGCCAGCAGTTTATCGGCATTGCAAGAGACCCAGTACTTC.

The chain couples TRBV7-9 to TRBJ1-2, with D maybe TRBD1 (6 bases). The CDR3 extends over 15 amino acids. CDR1 and CDR2 from the germline V gene are SEHNR and FQNEAQ (reference sequence). The V end lost 5 bases, the J end lost 3 bases, and 16 bases lay between the germline ends. This CDR3 is CASSPEGGNYYGYTF. The CDR3, as DNA: TGTGCCAGCAGCCCAGAGGGGGGGAACTACTATGGCTACACCTTC.

The chain carries TRBV2 and TRBJ1-3; D is perhaps TRBD1 (5 bases). The CDR3 has 12 amino acids. The germline V and J ends were trimmed by 6 bases and 7 bases, with 10 bases remaining between them. CDR1 is SNHLY and CDR2 is FYNNEI in the germline V gene. CDR3 DNA sequence: TGTGCCAGCAGCTTCGGGGGGAACACCATATATTTT. Protein product: CASSFGGNTIYF.

The V gene is TRBV6-1, the J gene TRBJ2-1, with 7 nucleotides matching TRBD1. The CDR3 is 15 amino acids. After removal of 2 bases from V and 0 bases from J, the junction contained 1 base not matched to a gene. The germline CDR1 and CDR2 sequences are MNHNS and SASEGT. CDR3 DNA: TGTGCCAGCAGTGAACAGGGGGTCTCCTACAATGAGCAGTTCTTC. Translation gives CASSEQGVSYNEQFF.

This rearrangement joins TRBV28 to TRBJ2-5; D may be TRBD1 or TRBD2 (5 bases each). CDR1 and CDR2 from the germline V gene are MDHEN and SYDVKM. The CDR3 spans 14 residues. Trimming pared 4 bases from V and 1 base from J, leaving 10 bases between. The CDR3 coding sequence is TGTGCCAGCAGTTCCTCCGGGGCCCAAGAGACCCAGTACTTC. Amino acids: CASSSSGAQETQYF. The variable domain in full, with the rest retrieved from reference TRBV28 and TRBJ2-5, is DVKVTQSSRYLVKRTGEKVFLECVQDMDHENMFWYRQDPGLGLRLIYFSYDVKMKEKGDIPEGYSVSREKKERFSLILESASTNQTSMYLCASSSSGAQETQYFGPGTRLLVL.

V usage is TRBV6-6 and J usage is TRBJ2-1; perhaps TRBD2 as D (5 bases). The germline gives CDR1 MNHNY, CDR2 SVGAGI (reference sequence). CDR3 length equals 14 residues. The germline V and J ends were trimmed by 0 bases and 11 bases, with 14 bases remaining between them. CDR3 in amino acids: CASSYSLSQRKQFF. In nucleotides, the CDR3 is TGTGCCAGCAGTTACTCGCTATCCCAGCGGAAGCAGTTCTTC.

This rearrangement joins TRBV27 to TRBJ2-5, with D possibly being TRBD1 (6 bases). The CDR3 extends over 15 amino acids. Germline loops: CDR1 MNHEY, CDR2 SMNVEV (reference sequence). Trimming stripped 5 bases from V and 4 bases from J, with 17 bases between. The CDR3 DNA sequence: TGTGCCAGCAGTCCTGGGACAACCGCCCTAGAGACCCAGTACTTC. It yields the protein CASSPGTTALETQYF.

A few counts support this clone. V and J are TRBV7-9 and TRBJ2-7, with D perhaps matching TRBD2 (6 bases). Germline V lookup: CDR1 SEHNR, CDR2 FQNEAQ (reference sequence). V dropped 3 bases and J dropped 2 bases, with 8 bases sitting between them. CDR3 length: 13 residues. CDR3 sequence: CASSFGGAYEQYF. Here the CDR3 DNA reads TGTGCCAGCAGCTTTGGAGGGGCCTACGAGCAGTACTTC. Variable domain in full (rest from reference TRBV7-9 and TRBJ2-7): DTGVSQNPRHKITKRGQNVTFRCDPISEHNRLYWYRQTLGQGPEFLTYFQNEAQLEKSRLLSDRFSAERPKGSFSTLEIQRTEQGDSAMYLCASSFGGAYEQYFGPGTRLTVT.

The rearrangement uses TRBV6-5 and TRBJ1-1, with no clear D. The CDR3 is 14 residues long. The germline gives CDR1 MNHEY, CDR2 SVGAGI. V dropped 7 bases and J dropped 6 bases, with 18 bases sitting between them. CDR3 amino acids: CASTRSVVIPEAFF. CDR3 coding DNA: TGTGCCAGCACCCGATCTGTGGTGATCCCTGAAGCTTTCTTT.

The chain recombines TRBV6-6 with TRBJ1-2; a possible D gene is TRBD1 (5 bases). The V end lost 11 bases, the J end lost 1 base, and 8 bases lay between the germline ends. The CDR3 covers 11 residues. Germline values: CDR1 MNHNY, CDR2 SVGAGI (reference sequence). CDR3 sequence (DNA): TGTGCCGCTGGGGGTAACTATGGCTACACCTTC. It yields the protein CAAGGNYGYTF.

This chain joins TRBV15 and TRBJ1-2; D is possibly TRBD1 (6 bases). The CDR3 is made up of 15 amino acids. The V gene lost 0 bases and the J gene lost 4 bases, with 12 bases spanning the gap. Germline lookup yields CDR1 LNHNV and CDR2 YYDKDF (reference sequence). In nucleotides, the CDR3 is TGTGCCACCAGCAGAGAGGCAGTAGGGGGCTATGGCTACACCTTC. Protein: CATSREAVGGYGYTF.